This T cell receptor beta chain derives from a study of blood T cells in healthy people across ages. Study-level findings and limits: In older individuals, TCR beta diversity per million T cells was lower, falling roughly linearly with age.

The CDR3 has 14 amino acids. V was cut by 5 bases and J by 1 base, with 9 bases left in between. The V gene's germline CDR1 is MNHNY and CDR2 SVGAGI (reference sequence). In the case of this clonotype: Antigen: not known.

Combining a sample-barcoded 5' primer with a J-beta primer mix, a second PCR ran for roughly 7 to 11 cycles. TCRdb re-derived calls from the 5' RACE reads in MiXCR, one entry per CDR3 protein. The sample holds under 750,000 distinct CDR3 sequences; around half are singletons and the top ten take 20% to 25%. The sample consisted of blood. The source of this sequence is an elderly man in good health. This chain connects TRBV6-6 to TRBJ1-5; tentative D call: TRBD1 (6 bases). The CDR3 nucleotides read TGTGCCAGCAGTCAAACAGGGAGCAATCAGCCCCAGCATTTT. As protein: CASSQTGSNQPQHF.